These 12 T cell receptor beta chains came from one sample sequenced in a study of cytomegalovirus exposure and HLA in healthy donors. Clones were sequenced by immunoSEQ multiplex PCR, and TCRdb holds only the in-frame ones, with some missing. The sample shows tens of thousands of clones, about nine tenths of them seen only once. Sequenced: PBMCs. These receptors all stem from a woman under 30 in good health and CMV-seropositive.

V gene TRBV5-1 combines with J gene TRBJ1-4; 9 bases fit TRBD1. The CDR3 has 15 amino acids. The V gene end was trimmed by 4 bases and the J gene end by 5 bases; junction bases not matched to a gene: 6. Germline lookup yields CDR1 SGHRS and CDR2 YFSETQ. Here the CDR3 reads CASSRAGTGNEKLFF. Here the CDR3 DNA reads TGCGCCAGCAGCCGAGCCGGGACAGGGAATGAAAAACTGTTTTTT.

The chain uses TRBV2 and TRBJ2-7, with 7 bases aligning to TRBD2. Germline lookup yields CDR1 SNHLY and CDR2 FYNNEI. The CDR3 consists of 16 residues. Trimming took 5 bases from V and 3 from J; bases not matched to a gene: 13. In nucleotides, the CDR3 is TGTGCCAGCAGTCCACTCGAGGGAGGGATTAACTACGAGCAGTACTTC. Its protein product is CASSPLEGGINYEQYF.

The genes are TRBV6-1 and TRBJ1-6, with 8 bases that match TRBD1. With 4 bases clipped from V and 5 bases from J, the junction kept 4 bases outside the gene matches. Germline CDR1 MNHNS, CDR2 SASEGT. The CDR3 is 15 residues long. The CDR3 protein is CASSGIQGDNSPLHF. In DNA, the CDR3 is TGTGCCAGCAGTGGCATACAGGGGGATAATTCACCCCTCCACTTT.

The chain combines TRBV6-5 with TRBJ2-7; 7 nucleotides match TRBD1. Germline V gene sequence: CDR1 MNHEY, CDR2 SVGAGI. The J segment lost 7 bases and the V segment lost 5 bases, leaving 14 bases of the junction unmatched. This CDR3 has 15 amino acids. DNA for the CDR3: TGTGCCAGCAGTACCACAGGGGCCCCTTCTGATGAGCAGTACTTC. Its protein is CASSTTGAPSDEQYF.

This chain connects TRBV5-6 to TRBJ2-2, with 13 bases fitting TRBD2. The CDR3 is made up of 18 amino acids. Trimming removed 3 bases from V and 2 bases from J; junction bases left unmatched: 7. Germline V lookup: CDR1 SGHDT, CDR2 YYEEEE. CDR3: CASSSSTSGGINTGELFF. DNA for the CDR3: TGTGCCAGCAGCTCGTCGACTAGCGGGGGGATCAACACCGGGGAGCTGTTTTTT.

V and J are TRBV5-1 and TRBJ2-7; maybe TRBD1 (5 bases). The CDR3 is made up of 14 amino acids. Germline values: CDR1 SGHRS, CDR2 YFSETQ. Trimming removed 1 base from V and 0 bases from J, with 8 bases in between. The CDR3 loop reads CASSLIDSSYEQYF. The CDR3 nucleotides read TGCGCCAGCAGCTTGATAGACAGCTCCTACGAGCAGTACTTC.

The rearrangement joins TRBV5-1 to TRBJ2-7; 10 bases are shared with TRBD1. The trim removed 4 bases at V and 2 bases at J, leaving 6 bases unmatched. CDR3 length: 15 residues. CDR1 SGHRS and CDR2 YFSETQ come from the germline V gene. This CDR3 reads CASSVPGQGTYEQYF. In DNA, the CDR3 is TGCGCCAGCAGCGTACCGGGACAGGGGACCTACGAGCAGTACTTC.

The chain carries TRBV11-2 and TRBJ2-7; D unresolved. The CDR3 sequence is 13 residues long. V shed 0 bases and J shed 1 base, with 4 bases lying between them. Germline lookup yields CDR1 SGHAT and CDR2 FQNNGV. CDR3 sequence (DNA): TGTGCCAGCAGCTTAGATATTTCCTACGAGCAGTACTTC. The encoded protein is CASSLDISYEQYF. The full variable domain, completed using reference TRBV11-2 and TRBJ2-7, is EAGVAQSPRYKIIEKRQSVAFWCNPISGHATLYWYQQILGQGPKLLIQFQNNGVVDDSQLPKDRFSAERLKGVDSTLKIQPAKLEDSAVYLCASSLDISYEQYFGPGTRLTVT.

The CDR3: CASSITGGDEQYF. In nucleotides, the CDR3 is TGTGCCAGCAGCATCACAGGGGGCGACGAGCAGTACTTC. The V gene is TRBV5-4, the J gene TRBJ2-7, with 9 nucleotides matching TRBD1. The CDR3 is made up of 13 amino acids. Germline values: CDR1 SGHNT, CDR2 YYREEE (reference sequence). The J segment lost 5 bases and the V segment lost 4 bases, leaving 4 bases of the junction unmatched.

In the case of this clone: At one of its ends the junction is not consistent with the germline gene, which may arise from a read error. DNA for the CDR3: TGTGCCAGCAGCTCAAGGGGACAGGGTTTCAAGTCCTTC. Encoded protein: CASSSRGQGFKSF. The chain joins TRBV7-2 to TRBJ1-2, with 9 bases that match TRBD1. CDR3 size: 13 residues. Per germline, CDR1 SGHTA and CDR2 FQGNSA.

This rearrangement joins TRBV6-6 to TRBJ1-1; no definite D call. CDR1 is MNHNY, CDR2 SVGAGI, per germline (reference sequence). The germline V and J ends were trimmed by 0 bases and 6 bases, with 14 bases remaining between them. This CDR3 is built from 15 residues. The CDR3 coding sequence is TGTGCCAGCAGTTACTCGTATGGCCGGAGCGCTGAAGCTTTCTTT. This codes for CASSYSYGRSAEAFF.

The chain has TRBV5-1 and TRBJ2-3; D unresolved. Germline V lookup: CDR1 SGHRS, CDR2 YFSETQ. V was pared by 0 bases and J by 0 bases, with 11 bases between. There are 16 residues in the CDR3. The CDR3 loop reads CASSLVVGLSTDTQYF. In DNA form, the CDR3 reads TGCGCCAGCAGCTTGGTCGTGGGCCTTAGCACAGATACGCAGTATTTT.